The 31 T cell receptor beta chains below were found in one sample sequenced in a study of shared clonotypes between healthy human individuals. Assay: immunoSEQ multiplex PCR; the TCRdb copy retains only in-frame clones and omits some. The data contain roughly 2.2 million clones, more than 80% of them singletons. Sequencing used naive CD4+ T cells from PBMCs. Subset: CD45RA+ positively selected. Receptor source: a man younger than 30 in good health. Some clones in this sample may be carry-over from other donors' samples.

The chain employs TRBV7-3 and TRBJ1-1; D gene uncertain. V lost 4 bases and J lost 1, with 10 bases in between. The CDR3 sequence is 14 residues long. From germline, CDR1 is SGHTA and CDR2 FQGTGA. CDR3 coding DNA: TGTGCCAGCAGCTGGGGAGGCCAGAACACTGAAGCTTTCTTT. This translates into CASSWGGQNTEAFF.

CDR3 in DNA: TGCGCCAGCAGCTTGTACGGGACAGCTAATGAAAAACTGTTTTTT. Its protein is CASSLYGTANEKLFF. This chain connects TRBV5-1 to TRBJ1-4, with TRBD1 matching 7 bases. With V trimmed by 1 base and J by 3 bases, 3 bases remained unmatched. Per the germline V gene, CDR1 is SGHRS and CDR2 is YFSETQ. The CDR3 runs 15 residues.

The rearrangement joins TRBV5-1 to TRBJ2-5; D is unresolved. The germline V gene encodes CDR1 SGHRS and CDR2 YFSETQ. Trimming removed 0 bases from V and 7 bases from J, with 10 bases in between. CDR3 length: 13 residues. DNA for the CDR3: TGCGCCAGCAGCTTGGCACCGTTTATGACCCAGTACTTC. Protein product: CASSLAPFMTQYF.

The CDR3 DNA reads TGTGCCAGCAGCATTACAGGGACTCGGGGCTACACCTTC. Encoded protein: CASSITGTRGYTF. The chain uses TRBV27 and TRBJ1-2; TRBD1 is a possible D gene (6 bases). The CDR3 is 13 residues long. The V gene's germline CDR1 is MNHEY and CDR2 SMNVEV (reference sequence). The V end lost 6 bases, the J end lost 8 bases, and 16 bases lay between the germline ends.

The sample holds one count of this clone. The rearrangement links TRBV11-2 to TRBJ2-7; the match to TRBD2 covers 8 bases. Germline lookup yields CDR1 SGHAT and CDR2 FQNNGV. The CDR3 contains 14 residues. After removal of 4 bases from V and 7 bases from J, the junction contained 9 bases not matched to a gene. CDR3 nucleotides: TGTGCCAGCAGCTCACTTTCGGGGGGGCGGGAGCAGTACTTC. Protein sequence: CASSSLSGGREQYF.

This clone was seen just once. The J gene is TRBJ1-4, the V gene TRBV21-1; TRBD1 is taken as the D call from the table, unchecked against the DNA. TRBV21-1 is shown as a pseudogene. The CDR3 contains 17 residues. The CDR3 DNA reads as TGTGCCAGCAGCAAAGCGGTCGAAGACAGGTATCATGAAAAACTGTTTTTT. Translating it yields CASSKAVEDRYHEKLFF.

The genes are TRBV2 and TRBJ1-2; the D is unclear. Germline-derived CDR1 and CDR2 are SNHLY and FYNNEI. V dropped 4 bases and J dropped 8 bases, with 11 bases sitting between them. This CDR3 has 12 amino acids. The CDR3 DNA follows: TGTGCCAGCAGTGGACGACAAGGAGGCTACACCTTC. The encoded protein is CASSGRQGGYTF. The full variable domain, completed using reference TRBV2 and TRBJ1-2, is EPEVTQTPSHQVTQMGQEVILRCVPISNHLYFYWYRQILGQKVEFLVSFYNNEISEKSEIFDDQFSVERPDGSNFTLKIRSTKLEDSAMYFCASSGRQGGYTFGSGTRLTVV.

The chain joins TRBV30 to TRBJ2-5; no clear D. TRBJ2-7 explains the end of the DNA better; the J call may be wrong. This CDR3 spans 17 amino acids. Germline V gives CDR1 GTSNPN, CDR2 SVGIG (reference sequence). The CDR3 region has the DNA TGTGCCTGGAGTGTAGAGTCACCTACTCGGCGCTCCTACGAGCAGTACTTC. Residues: CAWSVESPTRRSYEQYF.

This clone was seen a single time. The chain recombines TRBV5-1 with TRBJ1-1; 8 nucleotides line up with TRBD1. Germline loops: CDR1 SGHRS, CDR2 YFSETQ. V dropped 7 bases and J dropped 1; count of bases not matched to a gene: 6. This CDR3 has 14 amino acids. Here the CDR3 reads CASGQGAGNTEAFF. The CDR3 coding sequence is TGCGCCAGCGGACAGGGAGCAGGGAACACTGAAGCTTTCTTT. The whole variable domain, remainder taken from reference TRBV5-1 and TRBJ1-1, is KAGVTQTPRYLIKTRGQQVTLSCSPISGHRSVSWYQQTPGQGLQFLFEYFSETQRNKGNFPGRFSGRQFSNSRSEMNVSTLELGDSALYLCASGQGAGNTEAFFGQGTRLTVV.

The rearrangement links TRBV5-6 to TRBJ1-1, with TRBD1 identical over 10 bases. This CDR3 spans 14 amino acids. Germline-derived CDR1 and CDR2 are SGHDT and YYEEEE. J lost 5 bases, V lost 2 bases, and 3 bases had no gene match. CDR3 residues: CASSFGTGVTEAFF. CDR3 nucleotides: TGTGCCAGCAGCTTTGGGACAGGGGTTACTGAAGCTTTCTTT.

The V call is TRBV6-5, the J call TRBJ1-2; TRBD1 matches 7 bases. With 4 bases clipped from V and 4 bases from J, the junction kept 6 bases outside the gene matches. The CDR3 contains 14 residues. CDR1 and CDR2 (germline): MNHEY, SVGAGI. The CDR3 spells CASSSLGTAYGYTF. The CDR3 coding sequence is TGTGCCAGCAGTTCGCTTGGGACAGCCTATGGCTACACCTTC.

V usage is TRBV10-2 and J usage is TRBJ2-3; D is ambiguous. Between the trimmed V and J ends, which lost 6 bases and 4 bases, there was a span of 2 bases. From germline, CDR1 is WSHSY and CDR2 SAAADI. The CDR3 has 10 amino acids. The CDR3 region is CASSADTQYF. CDR3 in DNA: TGCGCCAGCAGCGCAGATACGCAGTATTTT.

This clone is a singleton in its sample. This sequence joins TRBV6-5 and TRBJ2-1; TRBD2 aligns across 8 bases. Unmatched junction bases numbered 6, after V lost 6 bases and J lost 5 bases. Germline CDR1 and CDR2: MNHEY and SVGAGI. CDR3 size: 14 residues. CDR3 amino acids: CASRGGLANNEQFF. The CDR3 DNA sequence: TGTGCCAGCAGGGGTGGACTAGCTAACAATGAGCAGTTCTTC.

The rearrangement joins TRBV27 to TRBJ2-7; D perhaps matches TRBD1 (5 bases). Germline V gene sequence: CDR1 MNHEY, CDR2 SMNVEV (reference sequence). V lost 2 bases to trimming and J lost 1 base, with 12 bases between them. CDR3 length equals 15 residues. The CDR3 bases are TGTGCCAGCAGTTTAGGGCAGGGCATTTCCTACGAGCAGTACTTC. Protein: CASSLGQGISYEQYF.

This chain connects TRBV5-1 to TRBJ1-2, with TRBD1 as a possible D gene (5 bases). Looked up from germline, CDR1 is SGHRS and CDR2 is YFSETQ. This CDR3 region has 15 residues. V was clipped by 7 bases and J by 4 bases, with 20 bases between them. The CDR3 sequence: CASRRPGETSYGYTF. Written as DNA, the CDR3 is TGCGCCAGCCGCCGTCCGGGGGAGACGAGCTATGGCTACACCTTC.

The CDR3 protein is CASSPSGTGNYGYTF. CDR3 bases: TGTGCCAGCAGCCCCTCCGGGACGGGGAACTATGGCTACACCTTC. This chain connects TRBV7-3 to TRBJ1-2; D might be TRBD1 (5 bases). Looked up from germline, CDR1 is SGHTA and CDR2 is FQGTGA. The CDR3 length is 15 residues. Trimming removed 5 bases from V and 2 bases from J, with 15 bases in between.

The chain recombines TRBV25-1 with TRBJ1-2; 7 nucleotides match TRBD1. Germline CDR1 MGHDK, CDR2 SYGVNS. The CDR3 is made up of 14 amino acids. With 0 bases clipped from V and 4 bases from J, the junction kept 2 bases outside the gene matches. The CDR3 region has the DNA TGTGCCAGCAGTGAATATTGGGACAGCTATGGCTACACCTTC. Translation gives CASSEYWDSYGYTF.

The chain uses TRBV10-3 and TRBJ2-6, with D perhaps matching TRBD2 (6 bases). Trimming stripped 4 bases from V and 0 bases from J, with 19 bases between. The CDR3 spans 19 residues. Germline V lookup: CDR1 ENHRY, CDR2 SYGVKD. CDR3 bases: TGTGCCATCAGTGTAAGTGTGGGGGAGGCTGTCTCTGGGGCCAACGTCCTGACTTTC. It codes for CAISVSVGEAVSGANVLTF.

The V call is TRBV5-4, the J call TRBJ2-1; TRBD2 agrees at 7 bases. The V and J ends lost 4 bases and 3 bases, in that order; junction bases with no gene match: 7. Germline CDR1 and CDR2: SGHNT and YYREEE (reference sequence). This CDR3 spans 15 amino acids. The CDR3 region has the DNA TGTGCCAGCAGCCCTCCGGGACTACTCTACAATGAGCAGTTCTTC. This translates into CASSPPGLLYNEQFF. The variable domain in full, with the rest retrieved from reference TRBV5-4 and TRBJ2-1, is ETGVTQSPTHLIKTRGQQVTLRCSSQSGHNTVSWYQQALGQGPQFIFQYYREEENGRGNFPPRFSGLQFPNYSSELNVNALELDDSALYLCASSPPGLLYNEQFFGPGTRLTVL.

The V call is TRBV28, the J call TRBJ2-5; D could derive from TRBD1 or TRBD2 (5 bases each). Trimming left V 2 bases short and J 14 bases short, with 15 bases between. The length of the CDR3 is 12 residues. Germline V gene sequence: CDR1 MDHEN, CDR2 SYDVKM. The DNA for the CDR3 is TGTGCCAGCAGTTTAATCGGGGACCGATATTACTTC. This codes for CASSLIGDRYYF.

V gene TRBV5-1 combines with J gene TRBJ2-1, with D possibly being TRBD2 (5 bases). Germline CDR1 reads SGHRS; CDR2 reads YFSETQ. The CDR3 length is 14 residues. V lost 4 bases and J 0 bases, leaving 8 bases between the germline ends. CDR3 nucleotide sequence: TGCGCCAGCAGCAACGGGGTCTCCTACAATGAGCAGTTCTTC. It translates to CASSNGVSYNEQFF.

For this clone: The same CDR3 also results from other DNA sequences found in this sample. This rearrangement joins TRBV5-1 to TRBJ1-4; D is unresolved. There are 15 residues in the CDR3. V was shortened by 0 bases and J by 0 bases, with 6 bases between the two germline ends. Germline lookup yields CDR1 SGHRS and CDR2 YFSETQ. CDR3 region: CASSLGTATNEKLFF. The DNA of the CDR3 is TGCGCCAGCAGCTTGGGCACCGCAACTAATGAAAAACTGTTTTTT.

The chain employs TRBV9 and TRBJ2-5, with D perhaps matching TRBD2 (5 bases). V was pared by 1 base and J by 2 bases, with 9 bases between. Germline V gene sequence: CDR1 SGDLS, CDR2 YYNGEE. The CDR3 extends over 14 amino acids. In DNA form, the CDR3 reads TGTGCCAGCAGCGTATTAACGGGACAAGAGACCCAGTACTTC. Protein sequence: CASSVLTGQETQYF.

This chain joins TRBV11-2 and TRBJ1-2; TRBD1 matches 7 bases. The CDR3 totals 17 residues. The ends lost 1 base at V and 1 base at J; junction bases unmatched: 9. CDR1 and CDR2 from the germline V gene are SGHAT and FQNNGV. The CDR3 loop reads CASSLARGQDFNYGYTF. The DNA for the CDR3 is TGTGCCAGCAGCTTAGCCAGAGGACAGGATTTTAACTATGGCTACACCTTC. Drawing the rest from reference TRBV11-2 and TRBJ1-2, the complete variable domain is EAGVAQSPRYKIIEKRQSVAFWCNPISGHATLYWYQQILGQGPKLLIQFQNNGVVDDSQLPKDRFSAERLKGVDSTLKIQPAKLEDSAVYLCASSLARGQDFNYGYTFGSGTRLTVV.

V is TRBV27 and J is TRBJ2-1; unclear D gene. Germline V gene lookup returns CDR1 MNHEY and CDR2 SMNVEV (reference sequence). V lost 4 bases and J 9 bases, leaving 7 bases between the germline ends. This CDR3 contains 11 residues. The CDR3 nucleotides read TGTGCCAGCAGTTCCGGGCTTGAGCAGTTCTTC. This gives the protein CASSSGLEQFF.

To note about this clone: Other DNA variants within this sample encode the same CDR3. The chain employs TRBV5-1 and TRBJ2-7; 8 positions match TRBD2. Per the germline V gene, CDR1 is SGHRS and CDR2 is YFSETQ. This CDR3 has 14 residues. The V segment lost 0 bases and the J segment 4 bases; nucleotides outside the gene matches: 3. CDR3 amino acids: CASSLEGLVYEQYF. The CDR3 nucleotides are TGCGCCAGCAGCTTGGAGGGACTAGTGTACGAGCAGTACTTC. Full variable domain (rest looked up from reference TRBV5-1 and TRBJ2-7): KAGVTQTPRYLIKTRGQQVTLSCSPISGHRSVSWYQQTPGQGLQFLFEYFSETQRNKGNFPGRFSGRQFSNSRSEMNVSTLELGDSALYLCASSLEGLVYEQYFGPGTRLTVT.

CDR3: CASCLGYNQPQHF. The CDR3 DNA is TGTGCCAGTTGTTTGGGGTACAATCAGCCCCAGCATTTT. The J gene is TRBJ1-5, the V gene TRBV19; the D is unclear. This CDR3 contains 13 residues. Looked up from germline, CDR1 is LNHDA and CDR2 is SQIVND (reference sequence). V was clipped by 8 bases and J by 3 bases, with 11 bases between them.

CDR3 in amino acids: CASSLSPTPRGAGETQYF. In DNA form, the CDR3 reads TGTGCCAGCAGTTTATCGCCCACCCCCAGAGGGGCAGGGGAGACCCAGTACTTC. This chain connects TRBV27 to TRBJ2-5; D possibly uses TRBD1 or TRBD2 (5 bases each). This CDR3 region has 18 residues. Trimming shortened V by 0 bases and J by 5 bases, and 22 bases separated the two germline ends. From germline, CDR1 is MNHEY and CDR2 SMNVEV (reference sequence).

The rearrangement uses TRBV11-2 and TRBJ2-5; 7 bases map to TRBD1. V gave up 6 bases and J gave up 2 bases; unmatched junction bases: 15. Germline CDR1 and CDR2: SGHAT and FQNNGV. The CDR3 length is 17 residues. CDR3 in DNA: TGTGCCAGCAGTTACACGTTTGGGACAGCAATACAAGAGACCCAGTACTTC. Translated: CASSYTFGTAIQETQYF.

V is TRBV14 and J is TRBJ2-7; unclear D gene. Between the trimmed V and J ends, which lost 0 bases and 5 bases, there was a span of 8 bases. Germline CDR1 reads SGHDN; CDR2 reads FVKESK. The length of the CDR3 is 13 residues. In nucleotides, the CDR3 is TGTGCCAGCAGCCAAGACAGGCGGAACGAGCAGTACTTC. This encodes CASSQDRRNEQYF.

The chain couples TRBV9 to TRBJ2-1; D is unclear. The CDR3 sequence is 13 residues long. Per the germline V gene, CDR1 is SGDLS and CDR2 is YYNGEE. V was trimmed by 0 bases and J by 7 bases, leaving 8 bases between them. Here the CDR3 DNA reads TGTGCCAGCAGCGTAGCGGACGGGAATGAGCAGTTCTTC. It encodes CASSVADGNEQFF.